This T cell receptor beta chain derives from a study of T cells expressing NK-cell markers. Study-level background: Source material for TCR beta repertoires consisted of sorted CD3+CD56+NKG2C+, CD3+CD56+NKG2C- and CD3+CD56-NKG2C+ T cells. HCMV seropositivity marked seven of the eight sequenced donors; one was seronegative. Findings and limits, study-wide: Among CD8+ T cells from 5 to 7 donors, dominant NKG2C+ clonotypes accounted for 1.0-7.0%.

TCRdb reprocessed the 5' RACE reads; each CDR3 protein has one entry and no DNA is given. The repertoire table contains some 2,100 distinct CDR3 sequences. Of note for this clonotype: No antigen is known for it.

CDR3 length: 13 residues. Germline V gene data show CDR1 as SGHNT and CDR2 as YYREEE (reference sequence). The sequencing input was blood T cells: a sorted CD56 or NKG2C T cell subset, CD4+ or CD8+ T cells, or bulk PBMC T cells (not recorded which). This receptor was obtained from a woman aged 18-35 years in good health. This rearrangement joins TRBV5-4 to TRBJ2-2. CDR3: CASSLGHTGELFF.